Shown below are 8 T cell receptor beta chains from a single sample sequenced in a study of Graves' ophthalmopathy and Graves' hyperthyroidism. Scientists amplified the TCR beta CDR3 regions from RNA transcripts. An opening RT-PCR round employed HTBI primers and preceded a second-round multiplex PCR. TCRdb recomputed calls from the multiplex PCR reads with MiXCR, one row per CDR3 protein. The sample includes over a million distinct CDR3 sequences, about 36% of them seen just once. The material sequenced was peripheral blood or thyroid tissue (not recorded which). These receptors were taken from an adult man with Graves' hyperthyroidism.

This clonotype was recorded many times. The CDR3 protein is CASSLAGENTEAFF. DNA for the CDR3: TGTGCCAGCAGCTTAGCAGGGGAGAACACTGAAGCTTTCTTT. This chain links TRBV7-2 with TRBJ1-1; D is possibly TRBD1 (5 bases). The germline CDR1 and CDR2 sequences are SGHTA and FQGNSA. The CDR3 totals 14 residues. The germline V and J ends were trimmed by 0 bases and 1 base, with 6 bases remaining between them.

This clonotype was counted between two and nine times. The germline gene is not matched at one end of the junction; a read error may be the cause. The chain recombines TRBV10-3 with TRBJ2-5; 9 nucleotides align to TRBD1. Looked up from germline, CDR1 is ENHRY and CDR2 is SYGVKD. The length of the CDR3 is 18 residues. The CDR3 is CASSSFSTGGQTQETQYF. For the CDR3, the DNA is TGTGCCAGCAGTTCGTTTTCGACAGGGGGTCAAACTCAAGAGACCCAGTACTTC.

This clonotype was observed many times. The rearrangement joins TRBV7-2 to TRBJ1-4, with D hard to call. This CDR3 spans 13 amino acids. Germline CDR1 SGHTA, CDR2 FQGNSA. Trimming left V 5 bases short and J 4 bases short, with 8 bases between. CDR3 protein: CASSNSYNEKLFF. CDR3 coding DNA: TGTGCCAGCAGCAACAGTTATAATGAAAAACTGTTTTTT. Full variable domain (missing parts from reference TRBV7-2 and TRBJ1-4): GAGVSQSPSNKVTEKGKDVELRCDPISGHTALYWYRQSLGQGLEFLIYFQGNSAPDKSGLPSDRFSAERTGGSVSTLTIQRTQQEDSAVYLCASSNSYNEKLFFGSGTQLSVL.

This clonotype was counted between two and nine times. The V gene is TRBV9, the J gene TRBJ2-5; D may correspond to TRBD1 or TRBD2 (5 bases each). The CDR3 runs to 13 residues. Germline V gives CDR1 SGDLS, CDR2 YYNGEE. The germline V and J ends were trimmed by 4 bases and 7 bases, with 14 bases remaining between them. CDR3 in DNA: TGTGCCAGCAGCTTCGGGGCACTAGGGACCCAGTACTTC. Protein sequence: CASSFGALGTQYF.

At least ten counts were recorded for this clonotype. The chain carries TRBV7-9 and TRBJ2-5, with D perhaps being TRBD1 or TRBD2 (5 bases each). Germline CDR1 is SEHNR and CDR2 is FQNEAQ (reference sequence). This CDR3 has 15 amino acids. Deletions cut 1 base from V and 1 base from J, with 10 bases between. CDR3 protein: CASSLEGRVQETQYF. CDR3 coding DNA: TGTGCCAGCAGCTTAGAGGGACGGGTCCAAGAGACCCAGTACTTC.

The chain has TRBV12-3 or TRBV12-4 and TRBJ2-7, with 9 bases identical to TRBD1. The CDR3 contains 12 residues. J was trimmed by 3 bases and V by 8 bases; bases with no gene match: 2. CDR3 region: CASVDRGYEQYF. The CDR3 nucleotides are TGTGCCAGCGTGGACAGGGGCTACGAGCAGTACTTC.

The genes are TRBV29-1 and TRBJ2-7; TRBD1 matches at 12 bases. This CDR3 is built from 16 residues. Germline V gene lookup returns CDR1 SQVTM and CDR2 ANQGSEA. The V segment lost 6 bases and the J segment 2 bases; nucleotides outside the gene matches: 11. The CDR3 region is CSVKSPGQGATYEQYF. The CDR3 bases are TGCAGCGTAAAGTCTCCGGGACAGGGGGCGACCTACGAGCAGTACTTC.

This rearrangement joins TRBV11-2 to TRBJ2-5; the D call may be TRBD1 or TRBD2 (8 bases each). Germline V gene lookup returns CDR1 SGHAT and CDR2 FQNNGV. The CDR3 is made up of 16 amino acids. V was clipped by 5 bases and J by 4 bases, with 20 bases between them. The CDR3, as DNA: TGTGCCAGCAGCCAAGAGGTAGCGGGACAGGTAGAGACCCAGTACTTC. Amino acid sequence: CASSQEVAGQVETQYF.